One T cell receptor (beta chain) is described in this entry. Its antigen is not known. The sample originates from a study of tumor and adjacent non-tumor tissue in lung cancer. Study-wide results and caveats: Tumor repertoires had a smaller top 100 clone share than normal lung.

The germline V gene encodes CDR1 SGHNT and CDR2 YYREEE (reference sequence). The CDR3 is 16 amino acids. With 1 base removed from V and 4 bases from J, the gap between germline ends came to 15 bases. TCRbeta libraries were built with three rounds of nested PCR, modified from ARM-PCR. TCRdb itself ran the multiplex PCR reads through MiXCR, one entry per CDR3 protein. The sample includes 90,000 to 110,000 distinct CDR3 sequences, roughly 74% of them seen just once. No cell sorting was done before RNA was extracted from the tissue. The clonotype comes from a woman aged 60-75 years with non-small cell lung cancer. The chain is built from TRBV5-4 and TRBJ2-1; D gene uncertain. Sequenced sample: lung tumor tissue. This CDR3 reads CASSLLVQAAYNEQFF. The CDR3, as DNA: TGTGCCAGCAGCTTGTTGGTCCAAGCAGCGTACAATGAGCAGTTCTTC. Full variable domain (remainder filled in from reference TRBV5-4 and TRBJ2-1): ETGVTQSPTHLIKTRGQQVTLRCSSQSGHNTVSWYQQALGQGPQFIFQYYREEENGRGNFPPRFSGLQFPNYSSELNVNALELDDSALYLCASSLLVQAAYNEQFFGPGTRLTVL.